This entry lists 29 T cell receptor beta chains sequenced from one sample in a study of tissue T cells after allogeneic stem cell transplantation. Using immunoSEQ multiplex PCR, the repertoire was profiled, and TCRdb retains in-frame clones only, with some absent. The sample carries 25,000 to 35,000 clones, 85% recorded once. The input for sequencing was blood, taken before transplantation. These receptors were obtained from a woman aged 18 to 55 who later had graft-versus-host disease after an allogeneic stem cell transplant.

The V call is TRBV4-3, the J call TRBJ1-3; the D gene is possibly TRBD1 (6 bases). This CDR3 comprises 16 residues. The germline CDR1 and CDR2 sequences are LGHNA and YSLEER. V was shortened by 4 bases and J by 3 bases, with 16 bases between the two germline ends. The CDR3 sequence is CASSRIVGGLGNTIYF. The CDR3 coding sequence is TGCGCCAGCAGCCGCATAGTTGGGGGCCTTGGAAACACCATATATTTT.

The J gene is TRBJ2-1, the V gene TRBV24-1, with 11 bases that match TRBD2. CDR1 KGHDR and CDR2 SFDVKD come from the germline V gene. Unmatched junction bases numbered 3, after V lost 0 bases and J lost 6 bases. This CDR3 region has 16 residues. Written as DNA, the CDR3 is TGTGCCACCAGTGATTTGACTAGCGGGAGTCGCAATGAGCAGTTCTTC. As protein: CATSDLTSGSRNEQFF.

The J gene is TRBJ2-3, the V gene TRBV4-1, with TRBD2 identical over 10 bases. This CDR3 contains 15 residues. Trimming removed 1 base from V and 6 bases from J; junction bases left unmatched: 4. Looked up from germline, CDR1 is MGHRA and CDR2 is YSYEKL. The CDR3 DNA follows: TGCGCCAGCAGCCAAGTAGCGGGGGGCGGGGATACGCAGTATTTT. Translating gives CASSQVAGGGDTQYF.

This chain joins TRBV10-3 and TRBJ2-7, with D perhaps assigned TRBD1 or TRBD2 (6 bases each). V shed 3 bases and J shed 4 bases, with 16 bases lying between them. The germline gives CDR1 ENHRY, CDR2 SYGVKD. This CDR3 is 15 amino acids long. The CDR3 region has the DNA TGTGCCATCAGTGAAGGTCCGGGGGCTAGGTACGAGCAGTACTTC. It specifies CAISEGPGARYEQYF.

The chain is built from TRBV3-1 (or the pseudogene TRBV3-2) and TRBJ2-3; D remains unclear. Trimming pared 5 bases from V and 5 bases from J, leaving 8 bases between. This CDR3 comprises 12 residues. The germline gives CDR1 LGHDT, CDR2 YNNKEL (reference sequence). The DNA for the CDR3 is TGTGCCAGCAGCTTTTCCCAAGATACGCAGTATTTT. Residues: CASSFSQDTQYF.

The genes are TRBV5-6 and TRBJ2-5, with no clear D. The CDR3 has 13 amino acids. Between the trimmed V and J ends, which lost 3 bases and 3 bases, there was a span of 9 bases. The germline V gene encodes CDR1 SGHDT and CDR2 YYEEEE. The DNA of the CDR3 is TGTGCCAGCAGCTGGGCGGCAAAAGAGACCCAGTACTTC. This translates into CASSWAAKETQYF.

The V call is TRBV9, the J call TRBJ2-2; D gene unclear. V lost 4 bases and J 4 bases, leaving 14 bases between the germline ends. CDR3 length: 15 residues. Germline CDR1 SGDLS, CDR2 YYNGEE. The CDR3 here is CASSPRPDSTGELFF. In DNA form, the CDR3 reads TGTGCCAGCAGCCCAAGACCGGATTCCACCGGGGAGCTGTTTTTT.

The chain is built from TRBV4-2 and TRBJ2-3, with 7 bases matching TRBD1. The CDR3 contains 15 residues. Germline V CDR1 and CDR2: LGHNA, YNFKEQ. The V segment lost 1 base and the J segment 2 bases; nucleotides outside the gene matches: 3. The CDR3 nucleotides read TGTGCCAGCAGCCAAGGGGACAGTAACACAGATACGCAGTATTTT. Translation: CASSQGDSNTDTQYF.

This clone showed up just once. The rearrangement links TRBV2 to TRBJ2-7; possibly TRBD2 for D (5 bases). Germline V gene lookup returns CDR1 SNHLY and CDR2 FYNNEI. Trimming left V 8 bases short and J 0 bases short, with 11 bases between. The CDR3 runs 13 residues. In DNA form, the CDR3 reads TGTGCCAGCGGGCGGGCCTCCTCCTACGAGCAGTACTTC. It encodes CASGRASSYEQYF. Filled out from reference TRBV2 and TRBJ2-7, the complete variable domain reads EPEVTQTPSHQVTQMGQEVILRCVPISNHLYFYWYRQILGQKVEFLVSFYNNEISEKSEIFDDQFSVERPDGSNFTLKIRSTKLEDSAMYFCASGRASSYEQYFGPGTRLTVT.

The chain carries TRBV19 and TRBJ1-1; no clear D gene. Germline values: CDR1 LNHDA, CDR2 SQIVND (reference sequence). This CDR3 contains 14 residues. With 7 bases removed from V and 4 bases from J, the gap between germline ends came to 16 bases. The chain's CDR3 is CASIFGKIGTEAFF. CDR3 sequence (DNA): TGTGCCAGTATCTTCGGGAAAATAGGCACTGAAGCTTTCTTT.

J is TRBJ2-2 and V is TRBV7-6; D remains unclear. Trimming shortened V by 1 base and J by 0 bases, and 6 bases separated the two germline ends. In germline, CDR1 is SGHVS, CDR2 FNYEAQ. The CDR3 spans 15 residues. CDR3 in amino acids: CASSLVRANTGELFF. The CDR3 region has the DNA TGTGCCAGCAGCTTAGTACGGGCGAACACCGGGGAGCTGTTTTTT.

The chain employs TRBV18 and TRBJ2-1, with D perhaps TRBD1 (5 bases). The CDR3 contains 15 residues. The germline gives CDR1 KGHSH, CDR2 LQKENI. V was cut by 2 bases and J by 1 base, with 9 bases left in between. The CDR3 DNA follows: TGTGCCAGCTCACCAGACAGAGTATCCTACAATGAGCAGTTCTTC. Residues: CASSPDRVSYNEQFF.

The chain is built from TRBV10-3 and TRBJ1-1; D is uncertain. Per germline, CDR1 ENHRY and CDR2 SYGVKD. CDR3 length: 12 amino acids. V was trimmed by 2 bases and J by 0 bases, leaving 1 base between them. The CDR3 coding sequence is TGTGCCATCAGTGAGATGAACACTGAAGCTTTCTTT. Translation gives CAISEMNTEAFF.

The CDR3 nucleotides are TGTGCCAGCAGTTCCACGGGGGTATGGACTGAAGCTTTCTTT. This sequence encodes CASSSTGVWTEAFF. This chain links TRBV6-2 or TRBV6-3 with TRBJ1-1; a possible D gene is TRBD1 (5 bases). The CDR3 covers 14 residues. V lost 4 bases to trimming and J lost 5 bases, with 14 bases between them. From germline, CDR1 is MNHEY and CDR2 SVGEGT.

The CDR3 coding sequence is TGTGCCAGCAGTTTATTGAGTCAGCCCCAGCATTTT. Amino acid sequence: CASSLLSQPQHF. V usage is TRBV28 and J usage is TRBJ1-5; D is uncertain. Trimming removed 1 base from V and 6 bases from J, with 4 bases in between. Germline V gene lookup returns CDR1 MDHEN and CDR2 SYDVKM. The CDR3 is 12 residues long.

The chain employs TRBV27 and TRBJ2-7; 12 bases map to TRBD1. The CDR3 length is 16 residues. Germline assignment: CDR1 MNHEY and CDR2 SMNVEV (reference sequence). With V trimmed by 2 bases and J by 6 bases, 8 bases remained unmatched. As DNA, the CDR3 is TGTGCCAGCAGTTTAGGGACAGGGGGCCCCCTCGGCGAGCAGTACTTC. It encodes CASSLGTGGPLGEQYF.

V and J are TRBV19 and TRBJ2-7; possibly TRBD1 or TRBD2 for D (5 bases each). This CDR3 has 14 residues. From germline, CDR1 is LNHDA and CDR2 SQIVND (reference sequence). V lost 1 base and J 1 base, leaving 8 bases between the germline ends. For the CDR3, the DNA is TGTGCCAGTAGTATAGGTGGGGGATCCTACGAGCAGTACTTC. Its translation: CASSIGGGSYEQYF.

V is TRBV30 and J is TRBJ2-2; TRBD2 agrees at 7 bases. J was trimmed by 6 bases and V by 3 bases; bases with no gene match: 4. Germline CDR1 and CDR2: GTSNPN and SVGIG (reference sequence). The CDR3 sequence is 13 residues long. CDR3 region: CAWSVGRAGELFF. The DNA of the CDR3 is TGTGCCTGGAGCGTGGGGAGGGCCGGGGAGCTGTTTTTT.

CDR3 residues: CASSQGGAPEAFF. DNA for the CDR3: TGTGCCAGCAGCCAAGGGGGCGCCCCTGAAGCTTTCTTT. The chain recombines TRBV7-9 with TRBJ1-1; 7 positions agree with TRBD1. The CDR3 runs to 13 residues. V shed 5 bases, J shed 6 bases, and the junction held 6 bases outside the gene matches. Germline assignment: CDR1 SEHNR and CDR2 FQNEAQ (reference sequence).

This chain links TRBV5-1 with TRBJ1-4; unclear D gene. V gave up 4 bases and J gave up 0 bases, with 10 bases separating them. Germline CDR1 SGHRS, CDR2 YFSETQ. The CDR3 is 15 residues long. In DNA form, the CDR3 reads TGCGCCAGCAGCAATGGGGTAGCAACTAATGAAAAACTGTTTTTT. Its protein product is CASSNGVATNEKLFF.

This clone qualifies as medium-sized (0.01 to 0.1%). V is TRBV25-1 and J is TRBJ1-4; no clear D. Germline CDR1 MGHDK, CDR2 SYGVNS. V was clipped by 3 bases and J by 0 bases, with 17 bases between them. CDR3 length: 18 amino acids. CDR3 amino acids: CASSDGFQAYATNEKLFF. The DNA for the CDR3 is TGTGCCAGCAGTGACGGTTTTCAGGCGTATGCAACTAATGAAAAACTGTTTTTT.

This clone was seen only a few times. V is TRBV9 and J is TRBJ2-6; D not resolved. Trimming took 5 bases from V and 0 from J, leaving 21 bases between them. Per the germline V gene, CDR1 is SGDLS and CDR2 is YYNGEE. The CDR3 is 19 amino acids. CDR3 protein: CASSHLMGNAPSGANVLTF. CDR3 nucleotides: TGTGCCAGCAGTCACCTTATGGGAAATGCCCCCTCTGGGGCCAACGTCCTGACTTTC. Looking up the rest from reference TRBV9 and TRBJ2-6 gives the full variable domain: DSGVTQTPKHLITATGQRVTLRCSPRSGDLSVYWYQQSLDQGLQFLIQYYNGEERAKGNILERFSAQQFPDLHSELNLSSLELGDSALYFCASSHLMGNAPSGANVLTFGAGSRLTVL.

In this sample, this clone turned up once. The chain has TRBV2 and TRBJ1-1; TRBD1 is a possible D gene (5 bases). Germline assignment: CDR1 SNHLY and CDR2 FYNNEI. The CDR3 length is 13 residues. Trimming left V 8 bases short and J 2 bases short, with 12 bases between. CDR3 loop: CASGDEVNTEAFF. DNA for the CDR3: TGTGCCAGCGGGGACGAAGTTAACACTGAAGCTTTCTTT. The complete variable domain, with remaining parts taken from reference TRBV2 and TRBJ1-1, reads EPEVTQTPSHQVTQMGQEVILRCVPISNHLYFYWYRQILGQKVEFLVSFYNNEISEKSEIFDDQFSVERPDGSNFTLKIRSTKLEDSAMYFCASGDEVNTEAFFGQGTRLTVV.

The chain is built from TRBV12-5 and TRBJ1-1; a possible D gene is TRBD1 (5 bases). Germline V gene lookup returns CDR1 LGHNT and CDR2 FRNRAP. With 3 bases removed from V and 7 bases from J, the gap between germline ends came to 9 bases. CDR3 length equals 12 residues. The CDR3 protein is CASGFGTVEAFF. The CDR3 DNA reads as TGTGCTAGTGGTTTTGGGACGGTTGAAGCTTTCTTT.

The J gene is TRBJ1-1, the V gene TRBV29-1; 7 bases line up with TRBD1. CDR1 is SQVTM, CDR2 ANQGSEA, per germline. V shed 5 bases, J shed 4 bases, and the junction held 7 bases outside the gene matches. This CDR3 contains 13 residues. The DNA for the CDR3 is TGCAGCGTTCGAGCGAACAGGGGCACTGAAGCTTTCTTT. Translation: CSVRANRGTEAFF.

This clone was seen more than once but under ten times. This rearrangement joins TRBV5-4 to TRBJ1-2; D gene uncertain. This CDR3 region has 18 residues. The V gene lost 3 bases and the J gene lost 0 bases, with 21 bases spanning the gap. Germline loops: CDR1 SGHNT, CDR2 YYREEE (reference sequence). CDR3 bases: TGTGCCAGCAGCTCCGCCGGTGGGTTGGTTGGGGCTAACTATGGCTACACCTTC. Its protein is CASSSAGGLVGANYGYTF.

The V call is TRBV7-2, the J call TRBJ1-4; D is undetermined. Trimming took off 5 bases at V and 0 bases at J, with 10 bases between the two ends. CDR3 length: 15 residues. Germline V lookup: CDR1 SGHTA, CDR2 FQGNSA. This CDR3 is CASSGHFATNEKLFF. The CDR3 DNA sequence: TGTGCCAGCAGCGGTCACTTTGCAACTAATGAAAAACTGTTTTTT.

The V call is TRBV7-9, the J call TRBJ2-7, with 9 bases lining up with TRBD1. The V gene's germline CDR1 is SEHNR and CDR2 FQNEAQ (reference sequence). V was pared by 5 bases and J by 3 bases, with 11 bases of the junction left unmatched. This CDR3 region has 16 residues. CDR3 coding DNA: TGTGCCAGCAGCACGGGACAGGGTCTCTTGGGCTACGAGCAGTACTTC. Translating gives CASSTGQGLLGYEQYF.

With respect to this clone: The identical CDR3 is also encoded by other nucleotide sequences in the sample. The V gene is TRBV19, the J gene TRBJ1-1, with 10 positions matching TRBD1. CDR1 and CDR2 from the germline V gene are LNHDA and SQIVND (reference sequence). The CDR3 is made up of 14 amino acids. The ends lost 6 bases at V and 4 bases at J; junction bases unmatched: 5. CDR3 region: CASSPGQGFTEAFF. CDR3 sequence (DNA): TGTGCCAGTAGCCCGGGACAGGGGTTCACTGAAGCTTTCTTT. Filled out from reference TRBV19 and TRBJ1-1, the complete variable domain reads DGGITQSPKYLFRKEGQNVTLSCEQNLNHDAMYWYRQDPGQGLRLIYYSQIVNDFQKGDIAEGYSVSREKKESFPLTVTSAQKNPTAFYLCASSPGQGFTEAFFGQGTRLTVV.